The T cell receptor beta chain under discussion was sequenced for a study of T cells in localized non-small cell lung cancer. TCRdb's table, derived via immunoSEQ multiplex PCR, lists solely in-frame clones and lacks some. This sample has around 3,000 clones, with roughly 31% found just once. V lost 3 bases to trimming and J lost 3 bases, with 21 bases between them. In germline, CDR1 is SGHVS, CDR2 FNYEAQ. CDR3 length equals 18 residues. This receptor was identified in a woman aged 35 to 70 with stage I squamous cell lung carcinoma. The chain employs TRBV7-6 and TRBJ1-3, with D possibly matching TRBD1 (6 bases). Sequenced here: lung tumor tissue, sampled before any cancer treatment. The CDR3 coding sequence is TGTGCCAGCAGCTTGGGCGGCAGGACCCCAGGGGATGGAAACACCATATATTTT. Protein: CASSLGGRTPGDGNTIYF. The whole variable domain, remainder taken from reference TRBV7-6 and TRBJ1-3, is GAGVSQSPRYKVTKRGQDVALRCDPISGHVSLYWYRQALGQGPEFLTYFNYEAQQDKSGLPNDRFSAERPEGSISTLTIQRTEQRDSAMYRCASSLGGRTPGDGNTIYFGEGSWLTVV.